This T cell receptor beta chain was identified in a study of blood T cell repertoires in COVID-19. In the study overall: Specimens from acute and convalescent COVID-19 originated in the United States, Italy and Spain. The analysed material was cDNA or gDNA that came from T cells, B-cell-depleted T cells, or PBMCs.

Per the original data handling: By means of reference gene primer amplification, nucleated cell counts were estimated. Sequenced by immunoSEQ multiplex PCR; TCRdb stores in-frame clones only, minus some. Clonal size and the V and J genes are those of that table, whereas D and trimming came from the DNA. The table includes just over 150,000 clones, 75% to 85% detected once. The CDR3 is 12 amino acids. Looked up from germline, CDR1 is SQVTM and CDR2 is ANQGSEA. V lost 6 bases and J lost 2, with 10 bases in between. Sequencing was performed on peripheral blood. This sequence originates from a woman between 50 and 59 years old with acute or convalescent COVID-19. The chain joins TRBV29-1 to TRBJ1-2; D not resolved. CDR3 in amino acids: CSVPTPNYGYTF. The CDR3 nucleotides read TGCAGCGTACCGACACCAAACTATGGCTACACCTTC. Filled out from reference TRBV29-1 and TRBJ1-2, the complete variable domain reads SAVISQKPSRDICQRGTSLTIQCQVDSQVTMMFWYRQQPGQSLTLIATANQGSEATYESGFVIDKFPISRPNLTFSTLTVSNMSPEDSSIYLCSVPTPNYGYTFGSGTRLTVV.